This T cell receptor beta chain was sequenced in a study of T cells in Graves' hyperthyroidism and ophthalmopathy (dated by TCRdb to 2018 to 2020). Context from the whole study: Peripheral blood was collected at initial diagnosis, before any treatment. TCR V-J signatures able to tell the groups apart were searched for in a discovery cohort of 90 to 100 patients, of whom over 40 had Graves' ophthalmopathy and under 65 had stable Graves' hyperthyroidism. Whether ophthalmopathy could be predicted prospectively was tested in an independent validation cohort made up of approximately 19 hyperthyroidism patients plus 17 patients who later progressed to ophthalmopathy. The roughly 100 discovery patients were divided at random into training and test sets in a 7:3 ratio. In addition, the study compared T-cell repertoires in thyroid tissue and in blood from six Graves' hyperthyroidism patients. After blood sampling, hyperthyroidism patients were treated with methimazole at a starting dose of 30 mg daily, and ophthalmopathy patients were treated with high-dose intravenous methylprednisolone. The paper describes TCR Vbeta CDR3 sequencing of roughly 130 peripheral blood samples, made up of about 40 ophthalmopathy patients, roughly 75 hyperthyroidism patients and 17 progressor patients. Study-wide conclusions, independent of this receptor: In validation, the model predicted progression to ophthalmopathy with approximately 71% sensitivity and around 72% specificity, a median of approximately 6.7 months before onset. A 13 V-J signature model separated ophthalmopathy from stable hyperthyroidism, with 87.88% sensitivity and 81.08% specificity in cross-validation and 80%/75% in testing. Blood samples also contained most of the expanded thyroid clonotypes (frequency above 0.001), which suggests that blood repertoires may reflect thyroid immune responses. Sample size was not statistically predetermined, and blinding of investigators to group allocation was not performed.

This clonotype came up many times. The target of this receptor is not known. Within one base of it there is no much larger clone, and no base qualities were kept. Ophthalmopathy patients had moderately to severely active disease, with a Clinical Activity Score of 3 or more, a NOSPECS grade of 4 or more, and a disease duration of less than 3 months. Any patient with an uncontrolled infection, another autoimmune disease, pregnancy or lactation was excluded. Diagnoses relied on clinical symptoms, serum thyroxine and TRAb, thyroid ultrasound and orbital computed tomography. PBMCs were isolated from approximately 10 ml of fresh peripheral blood by Ficoll-Paque density gradient centrifugation. Total RNA was extracted using Trizol reagent, and RNA quality was assessed on an Agilent 2100 Bioanalyzer. The TCR beta CDR3 regions were amplified from RNA transcripts. For the first round of RT-PCR on the TCR CDR3, the HTBI primer set was used together with the Qiagen OneStep RT-PCR kit. Libraries were constructed in a second round of multiplex PCR, after which size selection and purification were carried out. Sequencing of the libraries was done on an Illumina HiSeq2000 using paired-end 100 bp reads. Regarding the original processing steps: SOAPnuke was used to process the raw data, removing reads that contained adapters or uncalled bases, had a mean Phred below 15, or lacked an exact match to the constant primer or identifier. High-quality paired reads were merged using COPE v1.2.5, and each unique nucleotide sequence was defined as a clonotype. Clonotypes were aligned to IMGT TRBV, TRBD and TRBJ reference segments using MiTCR v1.1. The analysis was restricted to V-J combinations with a frequency above 0.0001, which together covered just over 98% of the repertoires. The TCS score was defined as the ratio of F50 (clonal expansion) to E x V (chaos), calculated using BLOSUM62-based TCRdist between CDR3 peptides within each V-J. Welch's t-statistics and random forest reduced just over 500 V-J features to about 12, which were used in a naive Bayes classifier (R e1071). Clones were called with MiXCR by TCRdb after fastp trimmed the public reads at Q25, and only in-frame beta chains were retained. CDR3 protein sequences are deduplicated, and each keeps its most common genes and DNA. The V and J calls, along with clone size, are taken from TCRdb and not from the paper's own processing. This sample has about 530,000 distinct CDR3 sequences in its table, and about a sixth of those were observed once. The ten top clones hold approximately 16% of the sample.

The sequence came from a woman aged 18 to 35 with Graves' ophthalmopathy. The sample taken for sequencing was blood.

Here the CDR3 is given as CASSSGGSTYEQYF. The DNA sequence reads TGTGCCAGTAGTAGCGGGGGCTCTACCTACGAGCAGTACTTC. The chain is assembled from TRBV19 and TRBJ2-7, with TRBD2 perhaps the D gene, on 7 matching bases. The germline V gene (reference sequence) sets CDR1 to LNHDA and CDR2 to SQIVND. V and J lose 4 bases and 2 bases, and a span of 12 bases separates them. Counted from cysteine to phenylalanine, this CDR3 has 14 amino acids. The read is trimmed to its CDR3 DNA, 42 bases read in frame from base 1.